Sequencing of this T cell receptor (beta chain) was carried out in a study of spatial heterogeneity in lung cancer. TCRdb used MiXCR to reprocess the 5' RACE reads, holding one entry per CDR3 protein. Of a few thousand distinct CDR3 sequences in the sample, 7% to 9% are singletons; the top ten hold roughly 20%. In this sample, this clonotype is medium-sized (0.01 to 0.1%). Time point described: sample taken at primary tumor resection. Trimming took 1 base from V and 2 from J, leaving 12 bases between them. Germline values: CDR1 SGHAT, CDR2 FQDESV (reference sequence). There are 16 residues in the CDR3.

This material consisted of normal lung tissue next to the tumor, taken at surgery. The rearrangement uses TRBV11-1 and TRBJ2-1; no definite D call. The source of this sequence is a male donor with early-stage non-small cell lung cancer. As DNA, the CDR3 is TGTGCCAGCAGCTTAGAATCTGGCGGAGCCTACAATGAGCAGTTCTTC. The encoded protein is CASSLESGGAYNEQFF.